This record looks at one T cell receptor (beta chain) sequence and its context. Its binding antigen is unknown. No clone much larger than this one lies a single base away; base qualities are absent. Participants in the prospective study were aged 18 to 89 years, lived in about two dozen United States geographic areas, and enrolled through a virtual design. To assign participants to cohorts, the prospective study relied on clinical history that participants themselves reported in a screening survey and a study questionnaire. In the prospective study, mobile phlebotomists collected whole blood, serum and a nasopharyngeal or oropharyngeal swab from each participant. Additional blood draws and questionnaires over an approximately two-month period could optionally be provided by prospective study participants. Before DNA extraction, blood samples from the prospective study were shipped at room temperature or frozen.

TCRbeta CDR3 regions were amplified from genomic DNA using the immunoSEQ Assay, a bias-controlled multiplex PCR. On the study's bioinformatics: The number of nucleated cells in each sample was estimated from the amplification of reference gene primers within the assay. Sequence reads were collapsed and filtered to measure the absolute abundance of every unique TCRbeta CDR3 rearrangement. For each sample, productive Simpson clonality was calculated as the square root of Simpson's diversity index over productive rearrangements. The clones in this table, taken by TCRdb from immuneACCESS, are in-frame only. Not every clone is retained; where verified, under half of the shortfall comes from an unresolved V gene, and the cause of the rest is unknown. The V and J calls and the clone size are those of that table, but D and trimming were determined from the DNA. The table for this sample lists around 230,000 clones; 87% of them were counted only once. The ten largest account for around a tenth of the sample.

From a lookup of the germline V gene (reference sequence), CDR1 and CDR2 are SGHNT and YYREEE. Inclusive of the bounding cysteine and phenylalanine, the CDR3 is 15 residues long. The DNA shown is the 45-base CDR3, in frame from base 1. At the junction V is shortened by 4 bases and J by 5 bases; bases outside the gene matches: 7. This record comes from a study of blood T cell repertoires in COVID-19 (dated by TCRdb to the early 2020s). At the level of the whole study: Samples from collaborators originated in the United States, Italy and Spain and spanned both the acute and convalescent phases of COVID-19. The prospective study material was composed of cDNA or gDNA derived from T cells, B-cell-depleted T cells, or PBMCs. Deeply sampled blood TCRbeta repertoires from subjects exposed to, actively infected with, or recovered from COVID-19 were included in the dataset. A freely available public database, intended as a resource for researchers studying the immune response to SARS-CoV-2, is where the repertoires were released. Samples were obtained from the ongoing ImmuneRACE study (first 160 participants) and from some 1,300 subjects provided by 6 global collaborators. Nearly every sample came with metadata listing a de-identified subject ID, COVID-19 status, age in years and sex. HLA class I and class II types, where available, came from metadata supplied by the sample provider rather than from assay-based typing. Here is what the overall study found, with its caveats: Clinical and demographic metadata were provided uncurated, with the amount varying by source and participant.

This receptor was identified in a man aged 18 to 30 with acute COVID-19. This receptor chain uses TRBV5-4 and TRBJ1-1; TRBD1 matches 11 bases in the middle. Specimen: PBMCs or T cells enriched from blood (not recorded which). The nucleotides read TGTGCCAGCAGCCCAGGGGACAGGGGGGGAACTGAAGCTTTCTTT. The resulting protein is CASSPGDRGGTEAFF.